What follows are 25 T cell receptor beta chains derived from one specimen sequenced in a study of blood T cell repertoires in COVID-19. This table comes from immunoSEQ multiplex PCR, and its TCRdb copy is limited to in-frame clones, with some not included. Here the sample spans over 95,000 clones, roughly 85% being singletons. The sample comprised peripheral blood. The receptors were gathered from a human donor in a cohort sampled during active COVID-19.

J is TRBJ2-3 and V is TRBV6-5, with D hard to call. The germline gives CDR1 MNHEY, CDR2 SVGAGI. The CDR3 sequence is 13 residues long. V was cut by 6 bases and J by 2 bases, with 9 bases left in between. DNA for the CDR3: TGTGCCAGCAGCCCCAGGCCCACAGATACGCAGTATTTT. This sequence encodes CASSPRPTDTQYF.

This clone was found once. The CDR3 nucleotides read TGTGCCAGCAGTTACGGACGGACTCTAGCGAAACTGTTTTTT. It encodes CASSYGRTLAKLFF. The chain has TRBV6-5 and TRBJ1-4; D is unresolved. Trimming left V 2 bases short and J 11 bases short, with 15 bases between. The CDR3 has 14 residues. Per the germline V gene, CDR1 is MNHEY and CDR2 is SVGAGI.

This clone was seen a single time. J is TRBJ2-1 and V is TRBV5-5; TRBD2 agrees at 13 bases. Trimming at V came to 9 bases and at J to 7 bases, leaving 7 bases not matched to a gene. The length of the CDR3 is 14 residues. Germline CDR1 SGHKS, CDR2 YYEKEE (reference sequence). The CDR3 region is CATDPGLAGNEQFF. As DNA, the CDR3 is TGTGCCACCGACCCGGGACTAGCGGGGAATGAGCAGTTCTTC.

This chain connects TRBV19 to TRBJ1-1; 11 nucleotides align to TRBD1. The CDR3 spans 14 residues. Per the germline V gene, CDR1 is LNHDA and CDR2 is SQIVND (reference sequence). Trimming removed 5 bases from V and 6 bases from J; junction bases left unmatched: 5. CDR3 amino acids: CASSDWTGGSEAFF. The CDR3 nucleotides are TGTGCCAGTAGTGACTGGACAGGGGGCTCTGAAGCTTTCTTT. Supplemented by reference TRBV19 and TRBJ1-1, the full variable domain reads DGGITQSPKYLFRKEGQNVTLSCEQNLNHDAMYWYRQDPGQGLRLIYYSQIVNDFQKGDIAEGYSVSREKKESFPLTVTSAQKNPTAFYLCASSDWTGGSEAFFGQGTRLTVV.

This chain joins TRBV7-9 and TRBJ1-5; D perhaps matches TRBD1 (5 bases). Trimming removed 5 bases at V and 11 bases at J, with 25 bases between. Germline CDR1 and CDR2: SEHNR and FQNEAQ (reference sequence). This CDR3 has 16 residues. CDR3 coding DNA: TGTGCCAGCAGCCCTGGAGGGGCAGGGCCCTTTGGGGCCCAGCATTTT. Translating it yields CASSPGGAGPFGAQHF.

The chain links TRBV6-2 or TRBV6-3 to TRBJ2-2; 15 nucleotides agree with TRBD2. This CDR3 has 18 amino acids. Germline V gene data show CDR1 as MNHEY and CDR2 as SVGEGT. With V trimmed by 4 bases and J by 5 bases, 8 bases remained unmatched. In DNA, the CDR3 is TGTGCCAGCAGTTTCGGACTAGCGGGGGGGCCGAGAACCGGGGAGCTGTTTTTT. Translation: CASSFGLAGGPRTGELFF.

Only a few counts were recorded for this clone. V gene TRBV10-3 combines with J gene TRBJ1-1; D gene unclear. The CDR3 length is 17 residues. Per germline, CDR1 ENHRY and CDR2 SYGVKD. V was pared by 0 bases and J by 1 base, with 15 bases between. Here the CDR3 reads CAISESNAAAQNTEAFF. The CDR3 DNA sequence: TGTGCCATCAGTGAGTCGAATGCCGCAGCGCAGAACACTGAAGCTTTCTTT.

This clone was seen a few times. Here the CDR3 DNA reads TGCGCCAGCAGCCAAGCTGCGGGGGGCTTCTACAATGAGCAGTTCTTC. Its translation is CASSQAAGGFYNEQFF. This sequence joins TRBV4-1 and TRBJ2-1, with 8 bases fitting TRBD2. CDR1 and CDR2 (germline): MGHRA, YSYEKL. The CDR3 loop spans 16 amino acids. After removal of 1 base from V and 3 bases from J, the junction contained 5 bases not matched to a gene.

CDR3 in amino acids: CASSFTLETSGGYGELFF. CDR3 nucleotides: TGCGCCAGCAGCTTTACGCTTGAGACTAGCGGGGGTTACGGGGAGCTGTTTTTT. The V and J genes are TRBV4-1 and TRBJ2-2; 12 bases are a match to TRBD2. Germline-derived CDR1 and CDR2 are MGHRA and YSYEKL. J gave up 7 bases and V 5 bases, and 14 bases lay outside the gene matches. This CDR3 contains 18 residues.

The chain links TRBV10-3 to TRBJ1-3; D remains ambiguous. V was trimmed by 7 bases and J by 4 bases, leaving 11 bases between them. The CDR3 runs 13 residues. Germline CDR1 is ENHRY and CDR2 is SYGVKD. CDR3 residues: CAINWESGNTIYF. DNA for the CDR3: TGTGCCATCAACTGGGAGTCAGGAAACACCATATATTTT.

This rearrangement joins TRBV28 to TRBJ2-3; possible D gene TRBD1, 6 bases. This CDR3 region has 13 residues. V lost 8 bases and J lost 4, with 13 bases in between. Germline CDR1 MDHEN, CDR2 SYDVKM. CDR3 region: CASLRGWSDTQYF. The CDR3 nucleotides read TGTGCCAGCCTCAGGGGTTGGTCAGATACGCAGTATTTT.

The chain combines TRBV5-1 with TRBJ2-1; 11 positions agree with TRBD2. The length of the CDR3 is 14 residues. Germline V CDR1 and CDR2: SGHRS, YFSETQ. The V gene end was trimmed by 7 bases and the J gene end by 9 bases; junction bases not matched to a gene: 9. The CDR3 sequence is CASGPSGGPGEQFF. CDR3 bases: TGCGCCAGCGGACCTAGCGGGGGGCCCGGTGAGCAGTTCTTC.

The chain carries TRBV27 and TRBJ1-5, with a possible D match to TRBD1 (5 bases). The germline V gene has CDR1 MNHEY and CDR2 SMNVEV (reference sequence). V lost 6 bases and J lost 5, with 14 bases in between. The CDR3 consists of 14 residues. The CDR3 nucleotides are TGTGCCAGCAGCCCGCAGGGAGGATATCAGCCCCAGCATTTT. Translation gives CASSPQGGYQPQHF.

This chain joins TRBV28 and TRBJ1-5; D is unresolved. V was pared by 6 bases and J by 7 bases, with 7 bases between. CDR1 is MDHEN, CDR2 SYDVKM, per germline. The length of the CDR3 is 11 residues. Here the CDR3 reads CASSTFQPQHF. The CDR3 DNA is TGTGCCAGCAGCACTTTCCAGCCCCAGCATTTT.

This clone was counted a single time. The chain couples TRBV4-1 to TRBJ2-3; 7 bases map to TRBD2. The CDR3 covers 15 residues. Trimming cost V 1 base and J 2 bases; bases outside gene matches: 3. CDR1 and CDR2 from the germline V gene are MGHRA and YSYEKL. CDR3 nucleotides: TGCGCCAGCAGCCAAGCGGGGGGATACACAGATACGCAGTATTTT. Amino acids: CASSQAGGYTDTQYF.

This rearrangement joins TRBV19 to TRBJ1-2; no clear D gene. Germline CDR1 reads LNHDA; CDR2 reads SQIVND (reference sequence). This CDR3 comprises 16 residues. Trimming took 3 bases from V and 4 from J, leaving 18 bases between them. CDR3 nucleotides: TGTGCCAGTAGTATCCAGTTCCTCCCAGTTGCCTATGGCTACACCTTC. Translation: CASSIQFLPVAYGYTF.

This chain links TRBV21-1 with TRBJ2-7; TRBD1, the table's D call, was not compared with the DNA. TRBV21-1 is reported as a pseudogene. This CDR3 comprises 16 residues. CDR3 region: CASSKVGQLSSYEQYF. In DNA, the CDR3 is TGTGCCAGCAGCAAAGTGGGACAGTTGAGCTCCTACGAGCAGTACTTC.

Only one count was recorded for this clone. This chain uses TRBV5-1 with TRBJ1-2, with 8 bases aligning to TRBD1. Germline trimming cut 5 bases from V and 5 bases from J; bases unmatched to any gene: 5. This CDR3 is 13 amino acids long. Germline lookup yields CDR1 SGHRS and CDR2 YFSETQ. The CDR3 is CASSQGARYGYTF. The CDR3 DNA follows: TGCGCCAGCAGTCAGGGGGCTCGGTATGGCTACACCTTC.

V and J are TRBV7-9 and TRBJ1-4; a weak D match, TRBD1 (5 bases). Germline loops: CDR1 SEHNR, CDR2 FQNEAQ (reference sequence). The length of the CDR3 is 15 residues. V was pared by 4 bases and J by 0 bases, with 9 bases between. CDR3 region: CASSSQTATNEKLFF. The DNA for the CDR3 is TGTGCCAGCAGCTCCCAGACAGCAACTAATGAAAAACTGTTTTTT.

The rearrangement links TRBV10-3 to TRBJ2-3, with TRBD2 matching over 7 bases. With V trimmed by 8 bases and J by 6 bases, 8 bases remained unmatched. Germline assignment: CDR1 ENHRY and CDR2 SYGVKD. The CDR3 runs 13 residues. CDR3 nucleotides: TGTGCCATCCGCGTGGGAGGGTCGGATACGCAGTATTTT. Its protein is CAIRVGGSDTQYF.

The chain couples TRBV19 to TRBJ2-7; 8 positions agree with TRBD1. The CDR3 spans 16 residues. The junction had 17 bases not matched to a gene; V was cut back by 4 bases and J by 9 bases. Germline CDR1 is LNHDA and CDR2 is SQIVND (reference sequence). The CDR3 is CASSRMGTDREEWQYF. The DNA of the CDR3 is TGTGCCAGTAGTAGGATGGGTACGGACAGGGAAGAGTGGCAGTACTTC.

This chain joins TRBV5-1 and TRBJ2-7; unclear D gene. V was pared by 0 bases and J by 0 bases, with 16 bases between. The CDR3 extends over 17 amino acids. The V gene's germline CDR1 is SGHRS and CDR2 YFSETQ. The CDR3 sequence is CASSLAERGRSSYEQYF. CDR3 in DNA: TGCGCCAGCAGCTTGGCAGAGAGAGGCCGAAGCTCCTACGAGCAGTACTTC.

CDR3 in amino acids: CSASFPLGVLGAGDIGELFF. CDR3 DNA: TGCAGTGCTAGTTTTCCCTTAGGAGTCCTAGGGGCTGGCGACATCGGGGAGCTGTTTTTT. This chain uses TRBV20-1 with TRBJ2-2, with D possibly TRBD1 on 5 matching bases. The CDR3 covers 20 residues. The V end was cut by 3 bases, the J end by 7 bases, with 33 bases between. Germline CDR1 DFQATT, CDR2 SNEGSKA (reference sequence).

The CDR3 bases are TGTGCCAGCAGCCCCCCCGACAGGAGCTATGGCTACACCTTC. It codes for CASSPPDRSYGYTF. The rearrangement uses TRBV9 and TRBJ1-2, with a possible D match to TRBD1 (6 bases). The germline V gene encodes CDR1 SGDLS and CDR2 YYNGEE. The CDR3 runs 14 residues. Between the trimmed V and J ends, which lost 4 bases and 4 bases, there was a span of 14 bases. The full variable domain, completed using reference TRBV9 and TRBJ1-2, is DSGVTQTPKHLITATGQRVTLRCSPRSGDLSVYWYQQSLDQGLQFLIQYYNGEERAKGNILERFSAQQFPDLHSELNLSSLELGDSALYFCASSPPDRSYGYTFGSGTRLTVV.

This sequence joins TRBV15 and TRBJ2-1; D possibly corresponds to TRBD2 (5 bases). The length of the CDR3 is 15 residues. The V and J ends lost 1 base and 1 base respectively, with 8 bases between them. Germline-derived CDR1 and CDR2 are LNHNV and YYDKDF (reference sequence). The DNA of the CDR3 is TGTGCCACCAGCAGAGTGACGGGGTCCTACAATGAGCAGTTCTTC. It codes for CATSRVTGSYNEQFF.